These T cell receptor beta chains were read from a single sample in a study of shared clonotypes between healthy human individuals. The assay was immunoSEQ multiplex PCR, and TCRdb's table has in-frame clones only and misses some. The sample lists 2 million to 3 million clones; 80% to 95% were seen once. The specimen sequenced was naive CD4+ T cells from PBMCs. These TCRs come from a man aged 18 to 30 in good health. Some clones in this sample may be carry-over from other donors' samples. CDR3s include the opening cysteine and the closing phenylalanine or tryptophan. A D gene is named only where the DNA matches it firmly. Some rows mark clone size as missing; the rest say once, few, many or name a class of expanded clone.

j_gene,d_gene,v_gene,abundance,CDR3aa,CDR3nt
TRBJ2-1,-,TRBV28,-,CASSPPVYSSYNEQFF,TGTGCCAGCAGCCCTCCGGTATACAGCTCCTACAATGAGCAGTTCTTC
TRBJ2-7,-,TRBV5-1,-,CASSPWGGLLQTYEQYF,TGCGCCAGCAGCCCCTGGGGGGGGCTACTACAAACCTACGAGCAGTACTTC
TRBJ2-7,TRBD1,TRBV23-1,-,CASSSRTGGVEQYF,TGCGCCAGCAGTTCCCGGACAGGCGGAGTAGAGCAGTACTTC
TRBJ2-6,TRBD2,TRBV5-1,-,CASSQRGVSGANVLTF,TGCGCCAGCAGCCAGCGGGGAGTCTCTGGGGCCAACGTCCTGACTTTC
TRBJ1-1,-,TRBV5-1,-,CASSLGRDTEAFF,TGCGCCAGCAGCTTGGGCAGGGATACTGAAGCTTTCTTT
TRBJ2-1,TRBD2,TRBV7-8,-,CASSQPGTSGSSYNEQFF,TGTGCCAGCAGCCAACCCGGGACTAGCGGGAGCTCCTACAATGAGCAGTTCTTC
TRBJ1-4,-,TRBV5-1,-,CASSPDGGGSEKLFF,TGCGCCAGCAGCCCGGATGGGGGAGGATCGGAAAAACTGTTTTTT
TRBJ1-4,-,TRBV19,-,CASSDPGRLNEKLFF,TGTGCCAGTAGCGACCCGGGACGGCTTAATGAAAAACTGTTTTTT
TRBJ2-1,TRBD2,TRBV5-1,-,CASSLAPGLAGAYNEQFF,TGCGCCAGCAGCTTGGCCCCGGGGCTAGCGGGAGCTTACAATGAGCAGTTCTTC
TRBJ2-1,-,TRBV18,-,CASSRGSDNEQFF,TGTGCCAGCTCGCGTGGGTCTGACAATGAGCAGTTCTTC
TRBJ1-5,-,TRBV7-9,-,CASSLPGQPQHF,TGTGCCAGCAGCTTACCGGGGCAGCCCCAGCATTTT
TRBJ2-7,-,TRBV5-6,-,CASSLTGANKYEQYF,TGTGCCAGCAGCTTGACAGGCGCGAATAAATACGAGCAGTACTTC
TRBJ2-7,TRBD1,TRBV5-1,-,CASSHGQGSYEQYF,TGCGCCAGCAGCCACGGACAGGGCTCCTACGAGCAGTACTTC
TRBJ2-1,TRBD2,TRBV19,-,CASSIGASGRHNEQFF,TGTGCCAGTAGTATAGGGGCTAGCGGGAGACACAATGAGCAGTTCTTC
TRBJ2-7,-,TRBV6-7,-,CASSYSVRYYEQYF,TGTGCCAGCAGTTACTCGGTCCGGTACTACGAGCAGTACTTC
TRBJ1-5,-,TRBV7-9,-,CASSLGDLSNQPQHF,TGTGCCAGCAGCTTGGGGGACCTTAGCAATCAGCCCCAGCATTTT
TRBJ1-5,-,TRBV6-5,-,CASRAAINQPQHF,TGTGCCAGCAGAGCCGCGATTAATCAGCCCCAGCATTTT
TRBJ2-3,-,TRBV28,-,CASSEGPSTDTQYF,TGTGCCAGCAGCGAGGGACCCAGCACAGATACGCAGTATTTT
TRBJ2-5,TRBD1,TRBV7-2,-,CASSLSTGTGVQETQYF,TGTGCCAGCAGCTTATCTACCGGGACAGGGGTACAAGAGACCCAGTACTTC
TRBJ2-1,-,TRBV7-9,-,CASSPRLDSYNEQFF,TGTGCCAGCAGCCCTCGACTAGACTCCTACAATGAGCAGTTCTTC
TRBJ2-2,-,TRBV6-1,-,CASSDRGRNTGELFF,TGTGCCAGCAGTGATCGGGGGCGGAACACCGGGGAGCTGTTTTTT
TRBJ2-2,-,TRBV18,-,CASSPRVGEFVGELFF,TGTGCCAGCTCACCTCGAGTAGGGGAGTTTGTCGGGGAGCTGTTTTTT
TRBJ1-1,-,TRBV7-2,once,CASSFQGRISGTEAFF,TGTGCCAGCAGCTTCCAGGGACGGATTTCGGGTACTGAAGCTTTCTTT
TRBJ1-6,-,TRBV6-6,once,CASSADGGSPLHF,TGTGCCAGCTCGGCAGATGGGGGATCACCCCTCCACTTT
TRBJ2-1,TRBD1,TRBV5-1,-,CASSLESTGAEFF,TGCGCCAGCAGCTTGGAAAGCACAGGGGCGGAGTTCTTC
TRBJ2-5,TRBD1,TRBV7-3,-,CASSLPGQGVSGETQYF,TGTGCCAGCAGCTTACCGGGACAGGGTGTATCTGGGGAGACCCAGTACTTC
TRBJ1-6,-,TRBV11-2,-,CASSLVPPGSPLHF,TGTGCCAGCAGCCTCGTCCCTCCAGGCTCACCCCTCCACTTT
TRBJ1-5,-,TRBV6-1,-,CTSGAFSGANQPQHF,TGTACCAGCGGGGCCTTTTCCGGAGCCAATCAGCCCCAGCATTTT
TRBJ1-1,-,TRBV2,few,CASRSDGTPRAFF,TGTGCCAGCCGCAGCGACGGGACTCCGAGAGCTTTCTTT
TRBJ1-1,-,TRBV5-1,once,CASSLIGGMNTEAFF,TGCGCCAGCAGCTTGATCGGGGGAATGAACACTGAAGCTTTCTTT
TRBJ2-2,-,TRBV18,-,CASSPGGGMTAGELFF,TGTGCCAGCTCACCCGGCGGCGGGATGACGGCCGGGGAGCTGTTTTTT
TRBJ2-6,-,TRBV5-1,-,CASSDLGGPTGANVLTF,TGCGCCAGCAGCGACCTAGGGGGGCCTACTGGGGCCAACGTCCTGACTTTC
TRBJ2-2,TRBD1,TRBV18,once,CASSPRQGSATGELFF,TGTGCCAGCTCACCCCGACAGGGGAGCGCCACCGGGGAGCTGTTTTTT
TRBJ2-3,-,TRBV18,-,CASSPSLPAEGVQYF,TGTGCCAGCTCACCAAGTCTCCCGGCGGAGGGGGTGCAGTATTTT
TRBJ2-3,-,TRBV28,once,CASSSPPSGSTDTQYF,TGTGCCAGCAGTTCCCCCCCCAGCGGTAGCACAGATACGCAGTATTTT
TRBJ2-7,-,TRBV5-1,-,CASSRRLDPSPYEQYF,TGCGCCAGCAGCAGACGGCTAGACCCATCTCCTTACGAGCAGTACTTC